This entry concerns a single TCR beta chain. What it recognizes is unknown. A multiplex PCR was run with 60 Vbeta primers and 13 Jbeta primers. Sequencing used immunoSEQ multiplex PCR; TCRdb keeps in-frame clones, though not all of them. The sample includes just under 150,000 clones, around 75% seen only once; the top ten take less than 3.5%. The germline CDR1 and CDR2 sequences are SNHLY and FYNNEI. The CDR3 is 15 amino acids. Deletions cut 2 bases from V and 2 bases from J, with 10 bases between. The record originates from a study of cytomegalovirus exposure and HLA in healthy donors. Points from the study as a whole: Prior analysis indicated that the majority of TCR beta V segments exhibited productivity approximately 87% or approximately 30% of the time. Across all donors, roughly uniform sequencing depth was an assumption of the presence/absence analyses.

The rearrangement uses TRBV2 and TRBJ2-1; D is unclear. The source material was PBMCs. This TCR was recovered from a woman under 40 in good health and CMV-seronegative. The CDR3 here is CASSEQARPYNEQFF. The CDR3 DNA is TGTGCCAGCAGTGAACAGGCCCGGCCCTACAATGAGCAGTTCTTC.